These T cell receptor beta chains were read from a single sample in a study of T cells after yellow fever vaccination. From the 5' RACE reads, TCRdb called clonotypes with MiXCR, one entry per CDR3 protein. The data hold just under 600,000 distinct CDR3 sequences, with 13% observed a single time. The starting material was PBMCs, obtained on the day of the yellow fever booster vaccination. Receptors were obtained from a man under 40 who received the YFV17D yellow fever vaccine. CDR3s leave out the opening cysteine and the closing phenylalanine or tryptophan. The order of the fields is clone size, V gene, CDR3 protein. The size entry is marked missing in some rows and otherwise reads once, few, many or a size class.

few,TRBV6-5,ASSYSDGTYEQY
-,TRBV2,ASSTGADTQY
few,TRBV7-2,ASSLAGSPGPQH
-,TRBV6-1,ASSLIAGETDEQF
few,TRBV9,ASSVGTGWSDEQF
-,TRBV5-5,ASSAAPTGSSPLH
few,TRBV19,ATQRLAETEQF
few,TRBV3-1,ASSRGLAGVEQF
few,TRBV7-2,ASSLAAGGSYEQY
few,TRBV5-4,ASSPGTVSYNEQF
-,TRBV3-1,ATSSASGSYNEQF
few,TRBV9,ASGVGGGSYNEQF
few,TRBV30,AWLSRTANTEAF
-,TRBV7-2,ASSLGQSEQPQH
few,TRBV27,ASRVDRGLGGYT
once,TRBV7-8,ASSLGGAIKGYGYT
many,TRBV7-8,ASSPRGGGSYNSPLH
few,TRBV5-5,ASSFIAADGYT
-,TRBV4-2,ASSQLAGEGTDTQY
-,TRBV18,ASSQTGGGNSPLH
few,TRBV29-1,SGGLAGEVFDEQF
few,TRBV18,ASSPMTRREVFYEQY
-,TRBV20-1,SASGTSGSDTQY
few,TRBV10-1,ASSESLVQETQY
many,TRBV28,ASSLLGYYNEQF
few,TRBV20-1,SARDPRTSTAGEQY
-,TRBV18,ASSPWSRSPLH
few,TRBV5-4,ASSLGTGGPRLAGTDTQY
few,TRBV6-5,ASSSGIWRTGELF
few,TRBV11-1,ASSPRIAGVQETQY
few,TRBV6-5,ASSILAGGNEQF
few,TRBV5-4,ASTPPGPRNTEAF
-,TRBV20-1,SATPTSGRTEDTQY
-,TRBV5-1,ASSFRYQETQY
-,TRBV7-2,ASSSTSDSSYNEQF
-,TRBV29-1,SVSDGGSYNSPLH
-,TRBV5-1,ASRVLDGNYGYT
few,TRBV4-3,ASSQVWAGGHYNEQF
few,TRBV4-3,ASSQDLGGQETQY
-,TRBV12-3/TRBV12-4,ASSSSGQGLKYGYT
-,TRBV15,ATELDSNRETQY
-,TRBV15,ATSRDLRPSGSPDEQF